The rows below give T cell receptor beta chains drawn from one sample of a study of blood T cells in healthy people across ages. Via MiXCR, TCRdb re-called the 5' RACE reads, giving one row per CDR3 protein. The sample holds some 850,000 distinct CDR3 sequences, 20% to 30% seen once. The data also belong to a second study, concerning T cells of mothers and their children.

Sequencing was done on a sample of blood. The receptors originated from a boy between 5 and 17 years old in good health. Each CDR3 is given with its conserved first and last residue. The D gene is left open where the match is weak. Size is omitted from some rows. Given values are once, few, many or a class for expanded clones.

CDR3aa: CASSSEGEKLFF; CDR3nt: TGTGCCAGCAGCTCTGAGGGTGAAAAACTGTTTTTT; v_gene: TRBV7-9; j_gene: TRBJ1-4; d_gene: .; abundance: few
CDR3aa: CSAPRGGSTDTQYF; CDR3nt: TGCAGTGCTCCGCGGGGGGGGAGCACAGATACGCAGTATTTT; v_gene: TRBV20-1; j_gene: TRBJ2-3; d_gene: TRBD2; abundance: .
CDR3aa: CASSEALEVPAGTQYF; CDR3nt: TGTGCCAGCAGTGAAGCGCTTGAGGTCCCGGCGGGGACCCAGTACTTC; v_gene: TRBV6-1; j_gene: TRBJ2-5; d_gene: .; abundance: few
CDR3aa: CATSRGQGLEKLFF; CDR3nt: TGTGCCACCAGCAGGGGACAGGGTCTGGAAAAACTGTTTTTT; v_gene: TRBV15; j_gene: TRBJ1-4; d_gene: TRBD1; abundance: .
CDR3aa: CAISEDRMTDTQYF; CDR3nt: TGTGCCATCAGTGAGGACAGGATGACAGATACGCAGTATTTT; v_gene: TRBV10-3; j_gene: TRBJ2-3; d_gene: .; abundance: .
CDR3aa: CASSQEVTVRSGTQYF; CDR3nt: TGTGCCAGCAGCCAAGAGGTGACAGTGAGATCGGGGACCCAGTACTTC; v_gene: TRBV4-2; j_gene: TRBJ2-5; d_gene: .; abundance: .
CDR3aa: CASSSPGRGNTIYF; CDR3nt: TGTGCCAGCAGTTCCCCGGGGCGCGGAAACACCATATATTTT; v_gene: TRBV28; j_gene: TRBJ1-3; d_gene: .; abundance: few
CDR3aa: CASSQNPTGGFIEQFF; CDR3nt: TGTGCCAGCAGCCAGAACCCGACAGGGGGCTTTATTGAGCAGTTCTTC; v_gene: TRBV3-1; j_gene: TRBJ2-1; d_gene: TRBD1; abundance: .
CDR3aa: CASSTKWDPDEKLFF; CDR3nt: TGTGCCAGCAGCACAAAGTGGGATCCTGATGAAAAACTGTTTTTT; v_gene: TRBV13; j_gene: TRBJ1-4; d_gene: .; abundance: few
CDR3aa: CASSLNGLAGWDTQYF; CDR3nt: TGTGCCAGCAGCTTAAACGGACTAGCGGGGTGGGATACGCAGTATTTT; v_gene: TRBV12-3/TRBV12-4; j_gene: TRBJ2-3; d_gene: TRBD2; abundance: .
CDR3aa: CASSRQGLAGGGEQFF; CDR3nt: TGTGCCAGCAGTCGACAGGGACTAGCGGGGGGTGGTGAGCAGTTCTTC; v_gene: TRBV2; j_gene: TRBJ2-1; d_gene: TRBD2; abundance: few
CDR3aa: CASSLTSEPGLKSF; CDR3nt: TGTGCCAGCAGCCTAACATCAGAACCGGGGCTCAAGTCCTTC; v_gene: TRBV3-1; j_gene: TRBJ2-7; d_gene: .; abundance: few
CDR3aa: CASSPQQGKETQYF; CDR3nt: TGTGCCAGCAGCCCTCAACAGGGGAAAGAGACCCAGTACTTC; v_gene: TRBV3-1; j_gene: TRBJ2-5; d_gene: TRBD1; abundance: few
CDR3aa: CASSYSDGEANYGYTF; CDR3nt: TGTGCCAGCAGTTACTCCGATGGGGAGGCTAACTATGGCTACACCTTC; v_gene: TRBV6-5; j_gene: TRBJ1-2; d_gene: .; abundance: .
CDR3aa: CASGLGQGTANYGYTF; CDR3nt: TGTGCTAGTGGTTTGGGACAGGGTACGGCTAACTATGGCTACACCTTC; v_gene: TRBV12-5; j_gene: TRBJ1-2; d_gene: TRBD1; abundance: .
CDR3aa: CASSEEYTATSQHF; CDR3nt: TGTGCCAGCAGTGAAGAATATACCGCGACGTCCCAGCATTTT; v_gene: TRBV2; j_gene: TRBJ1-5; d_gene: .; abundance: .
CDR3aa: CASSPGTGLGSPLHF; CDR3nt: TGTGCCAGCAGTCCCGGGACAGGTCTAGGCTCACCCCTCCACTTT; v_gene: TRBV6-4; j_gene: TRBJ1-6; d_gene: TRBD1; abundance: .
CDR3aa: CSAPLTVQTAQYF; CDR3nt: TGCAGTGCTCCCCTGACGGTCCAGACGGCCCAGTACTTC; v_gene: TRBV20-1; j_gene: TRBJ2-5; d_gene: .; abundance: many
CDR3aa: CASSFGGTNEQFF; CDR3nt: TGTGCCAGCAGTTTTGGCGGGACCAATGAGCAGTTCTTC; v_gene: TRBV12-3/TRBV12-4; j_gene: TRBJ2-1; d_gene: .; abundance: few
CDR3aa: CASSLTGALNEQFF; CDR3nt: TGCGCCAGCAGCTTGACGGGGGCCCTGAATGAGCAGTTCTTC; v_gene: TRBV5-1; j_gene: TRBJ2-1; d_gene: .; abundance: .
CDR3aa: CASSYASTDSYEQYF; CDR3nt: TGTGCCAGCAGTTACGCTTCGACAGACTCCTACGAGCAGTACTTC; v_gene: TRBV6-5; j_gene: TRBJ2-7; d_gene: .; abundance: few
CDR3aa: CASARGGYEQYF; CDR3nt: TGTGCCAGCGCTCGGGGGGGCTACGAGCAGTACTTC; v_gene: TRBV3-1; j_gene: TRBJ2-7; d_gene: TRBD2; abundance: few
CDR3aa: CATSRGTGAGSGETQYF; CDR3nt: TGTGCCACCAGCAGAGGGACGGGGGCAGGGAGTGGAGAGACCCAGTACTTC; v_gene: TRBV15; j_gene: TRBJ2-5; d_gene: .; abundance: .
CDR3aa: CSVQGFGDTEAFF; CDR3nt: TGCAGCGTTCAGGGGTTTGGGGACACTGAAGCTTTCTTT; v_gene: TRBV29-1; j_gene: TRBJ1-1; d_gene: .; abundance: once
CDR3aa: CASRRDVGNYGYTF; CDR3nt: TGTGCCAGCAGGAGGGATGTCGGTAACTATGGCTACACCTTC; v_gene: TRBV28; j_gene: TRBJ1-2; d_gene: .; abundance: .
CDR3aa: CASSYQGANTQYF; CDR3nt: TGTGCCAGCAGCTACCAAGGGGCGAATACGCAGTATTTT; v_gene: TRBV3-1; j_gene: TRBJ2-3; d_gene: .; abundance: .
CDR3aa: CASSLSGGNTEAFF; CDR3nt: TGTGCCAGCAGCTTATCAGGGGGGAACACTGAAGCTTTCTTT; v_gene: TRBV5-1; j_gene: TRBJ1-1; d_gene: TRBD1; abundance: many
CDR3aa: CASSYPTGGTRQPQHF; CDR3nt: TGTGCCAGCAGTTACCCCACAGGGGGCACACGCCAGCCCCAGCATTTT; v_gene: TRBV6-2/TRBV6-3; j_gene: TRBJ1-5; d_gene: TRBD1; abundance: few
CDR3aa: CASSRDRGDSTDTQYF; CDR3nt: TGTGCCAGCAGTAGGGACAGGGGGGATAGCACAGATACGCAGTATTTT; v_gene: TRBV12-3/TRBV12-4; j_gene: TRBJ2-3; d_gene: TRBD1; abundance: .